This T cell receptor beta chain was observed in a study of technical replicates of blood from several donors. Sequencing used immunoSEQ multiplex PCR; TCRdb keeps in-frame clones, though not all of them. The sample lists approximately 93,000 clones, over 85% seen once, with under 0.3% in the top ten. V shed 6 bases and J shed 7 bases, with 18 bases lying between them. Germline V gives CDR1 SNHLY, CDR2 FYNNEI. CDR3 length: 14 amino acids. Sequenced sample: T cells isolated from PBMCs. The clonotype was recovered from a human donor in good health. The rearrangement links TRBV2 to TRBJ1-1; D may be TRBD1 (5 bases). The CDR3 nucleotides are TGTGCCAGCAGCGCTACGGACGGGACTTTTGAAGCTTTCTTT. Its protein product is CASSATDGTFEAFF.